These T cell receptor beta chains were read from a single sample in a study of CD8 T cells in ankylosing spondylitis. Using its own MiXCR run on the 5' RACE reads, TCRdb lists one record per CDR3 protein. The sample has 750,000 to 850,000 distinct CDR3 sequences; approximately 12% are singletons. Sequenced material: blood, either unsorted or a sorted T cell fraction (not recorded which). Receptor source: a male donor with ankylosing spondylitis. Both conserved end residues are part of each CDR3. D genes are given only for firm matches. Clone size is given for some rows only: seen once, a few or many times, or a class if the clone is expanded.

d_gene: .; j_gene: TRBJ2-7; abundance: .; v_gene: TRBV10-3; CDR3nt: TGTGCCACAAACCCGGGGCAGGGGATAGACTACGAGCAGTACTTC; CDR3aa: CATNPGQGIDYEQYF
d_gene: .; j_gene: TRBJ2-7; abundance: .; v_gene: TRBV5-1; CDR3nt: TGCGCCAGCAGCTTGGCCTCCGGACTGACCTACGAGCAGTACTTC; CDR3aa: CASSLASGLTYEQYF
d_gene: .; j_gene: TRBJ2-2; abundance: .; v_gene: TRBV18; CDR3nt: TGTGCCAGCTCACCAGCCGGAGGCCCCCGGAGGGTCGGGGAGCTGTTTTTT; CDR3aa: CASSPAGGPRRVGELFF
d_gene: TRBD1; j_gene: TRBJ2-7; abundance: .; v_gene: TRBV6-5; CDR3nt: TGTGCCAGCAGTTACGGGACAGGGGATCGGGAGCAGTACTTC; CDR3aa: CASSYGTGDREQYF
d_gene: TRBD1; j_gene: TRBJ1-5; abundance: many; v_gene: TRBV5-6; CDR3nt: TGTGCCAGCAGCTCGAGACAGGGGAAATGGAATCAGCCCCAGCATTTT; CDR3aa: CASSSRQGKWNQPQHF
d_gene: .; j_gene: TRBJ1-2; abundance: .; v_gene: TRBV4-3; CDR3nt: TGCGCCAGCAGCCAAGACAGGGTCGGGGGCTACACCTTC; CDR3aa: CASSQDRVGGYTF
d_gene: .; j_gene: TRBJ1-2; abundance: few; v_gene: TRBV6-2/TRBV6-3; CDR3nt: TGTGCCAGCAGTTACGAGCTACGCTATGGCTACACCTTC; CDR3aa: CASSYELRYGYTF
d_gene: TRBD1; j_gene: TRBJ2-7; abundance: few; v_gene: TRBV20-1; CDR3nt: TGCAGTGCTAGATCCGGGACAGCGATGGACGAGCAGTACTTC; CDR3aa: CSARSGTAMDEQYF
d_gene: .; j_gene: TRBJ1-5; abundance: many; v_gene: TRBV27; CDR3nt: TGTGCCAGCAGGAGAGGGGGAGGCAATCAGCCCCAGCATTTT; CDR3aa: CASRRGGGNQPQHF
d_gene: .; j_gene: TRBJ1-5; abundance: .; v_gene: TRBV7-3; CDR3nt: TGTGCCAGCAGCTTATATAAAGGAACGCCCCAGCATTTT; CDR3aa: CASSLYKGTPQHF
d_gene: .; j_gene: TRBJ2-5; abundance: few; v_gene: TRBV7-6; CDR3nt: TGTGCCAGCAGCTTAGGACCAGCGGTCGAAGAAGAGACCCAGTACTTC; CDR3aa: CASSLGPAVEEETQYF
d_gene: .; j_gene: TRBJ2-5; abundance: .; v_gene: TRBV20-1; CDR3nt: TGCAGTGCTAGTCGGAGGGTTAGTGTAGAGACCCAGTACTTC; CDR3aa: CSASRRVSVETQYF
d_gene: TRBD2; j_gene: TRBJ2-2; abundance: .; v_gene: TRBV20-1; CDR3nt: TGCAGTGCTAGAAAGGCTAGCGGGAGCACGATCGGGGAGCTGTTTTTT; CDR3aa: CSARKASGSTIGELFF
d_gene: TRBD2; j_gene: TRBJ2-2; abundance: few; v_gene: TRBV4-2; CDR3nt: TGTGCCAGCAGCCAAGAAATCGTACTAGCGACCCTGAACACCGGGGAGCTGTTTTTT; CDR3aa: CASSQEIVLATLNTGELFF
d_gene: .; j_gene: TRBJ2-1; abundance: .; v_gene: TRBV7-9; CDR3nt: TGTGCCAGCAGCTTAGGTTACTTGGACGCCGAGCAGTTCTTC; CDR3aa: CASSLGYLDAEQFF
d_gene: .; j_gene: TRBJ2-3; abundance: .; v_gene: TRBV21-1; CDR3nt: TGTGCCAGCAGCCTCTACTGGGACAGGGGGCTGCGCACAGATACGCAGTATTTT; CDR3aa: CASSLYWDRGLRTDTQYF
d_gene: .; j_gene: TRBJ1-4; abundance: .; v_gene: TRBV20-1; CDR3nt: TGCAGTGCTAGGGTATCTGAGGTGGGGGAAAAACTGTTTTTT; CDR3aa: CSARVSEVGEKLFF
d_gene: TRBD2; j_gene: TRBJ2-5; abundance: .; v_gene: TRBV20-1; CDR3nt: TGCAGTGCTAGTAGGGAGGGGCGGGACGAGACCCAGTACTTC; CDR3aa: CSASREGRDETQYF
d_gene: .; j_gene: TRBJ2-1; abundance: .; v_gene: TRBV5-1; CDR3nt: TGCGCCAGCAGCTTGGAAGGATTTGAGCAGTTCTTC; CDR3aa: CASSLEGFEQFF
d_gene: .; j_gene: TRBJ2-7; abundance: .; v_gene: TRBV20-1; CDR3nt: TGCAGTGCTAGAGACAGGAGAAATCCCTACGAGCAGTACTTC; CDR3aa: CSARDRRNPYEQYF
d_gene: .; j_gene: TRBJ1-2; abundance: .; v_gene: TRBV6-1; CDR3nt: TGTGCCAGCATAAGGACAGCGTCTAACTATGGCTACACCTTC; CDR3aa: CASIRTASNYGYTF
d_gene: .; j_gene: TRBJ1-1; abundance: many; v_gene: TRBV20-1; CDR3nt: TGCAGTGCTAGAGATCCGGCCGAACTGAACACTGAAGCTTTCTTT; CDR3aa: CSARDPAELNTEAFF
d_gene: .; j_gene: TRBJ1-2; abundance: .; v_gene: TRBV19; CDR3nt: TGTGCCAGTAAGTTATGGCAGAACTATGGCTACACCTTC; CDR3aa: CASKLWQNYGYTF
d_gene: .; j_gene: TRBJ2-1; abundance: few; v_gene: TRBV20-1; CDR3nt: TGCAGTGCTCCCAGGGGTGGCAATGAGCAGTTCTTC; CDR3aa: CSAPRGGNEQFF
d_gene: TRBD1; j_gene: TRBJ2-6; abundance: .; v_gene: TRBV7-9; CDR3nt: TGTGCCAGCAGCACCGGGACAGTAAGCTCTGGGGCCAACGTCCTGACTTTC; CDR3aa: CASSTGTVSSGANVLTF
d_gene: .; j_gene: TRBJ1-4; abundance: few; v_gene: TRBV7-2; CDR3nt: TGTGCCAGCAGCTCACCCGGGAATGAAAAACTGTTTTTT; CDR3aa: CASSSPGNEKLFF
d_gene: TRBD2; j_gene: TRBJ2-1; abundance: few; v_gene: TRBV30; CDR3nt: TGTGCCTGGAGCCACATAGCGGGAGGGCCCAATGAGCAGTTCTTC; CDR3aa: CAWSHIAGGPNEQFF
d_gene: TRBD1; j_gene: TRBJ1-5; abundance: few; v_gene: TRBV2; CDR3nt: TGTGCCAGCAGAGGGACAGGGGGCGGCCGGGATCAGCCCCAGCATTTT; CDR3aa: CASRGTGGGRDQPQHF
d_gene: TRBD1; j_gene: TRBJ2-3; abundance: .; v_gene: TRBV28; CDR3nt: TGTGCCAGCAGTTTCAACAGGGGCGGGCCAGATACGCAGTATTTT; CDR3aa: CASSFNRGGPDTQYF
d_gene: .; j_gene: TRBJ2-7; abundance: .; v_gene: TRBV12-3/TRBV12-4; CDR3nt: TGTGCCAGCACTCGGGACGGAACCTACGAGCAGTACTTC; CDR3aa: CASTRDGTYEQYF
d_gene: .; j_gene: TRBJ2-7; abundance: many; v_gene: TRBV7-2; CDR3nt: TGTGCCAGCAGCTACGTCCCTTTAGAGCAGTACTTC; CDR3aa: CASSYVPLEQYF